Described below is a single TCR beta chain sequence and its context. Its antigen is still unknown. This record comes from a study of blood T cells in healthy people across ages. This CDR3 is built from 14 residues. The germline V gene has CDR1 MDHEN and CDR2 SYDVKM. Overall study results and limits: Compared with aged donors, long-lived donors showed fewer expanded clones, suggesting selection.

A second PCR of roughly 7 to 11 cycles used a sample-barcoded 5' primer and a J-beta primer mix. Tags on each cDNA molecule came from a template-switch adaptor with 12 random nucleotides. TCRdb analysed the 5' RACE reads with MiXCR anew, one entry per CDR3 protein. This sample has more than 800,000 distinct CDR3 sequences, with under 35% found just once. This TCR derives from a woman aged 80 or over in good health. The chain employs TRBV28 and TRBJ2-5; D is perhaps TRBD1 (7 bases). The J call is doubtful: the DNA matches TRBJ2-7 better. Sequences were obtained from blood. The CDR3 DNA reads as TGTGCCAGCAGCCCAGGGGGGAGAGGTTACGAGCAGTACTTC. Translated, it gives CASSPGGRGYEQYF.